This passage covers 32 T cell receptor beta chains from one sample sequenced in a study of a mutant IDH1 vaccine in newly diagnosed glioma. Time point specified: week 5, during vaccination. Topical imiquimod was applied with each vaccine dose, which held 300 ug of mutant IDH1 20-mer peptide. These TCRs are of unknown antigen specificity. The protocol was immunoSEQ multiplex PCR, while the TCRdb copy is restricted to in-frame clones and leaves out a portion. The sample shows about 51,000 clones, just under 80% of them seen only once. The material sequenced was PBMCs, taken from a glioma patient whose treatment included an IDH1 peptide vaccine. All receptors derive from a man aged 50 to 60 with glioma.

The chain uses TRBV6-5 and TRBJ2-1; D possibly matches TRBD1 or TRBD2 (5 bases each). V lost 2 bases and J lost 3, with 14 bases in between. Germline V gives CDR1 MNHEY, CDR2 SVGAGI. CDR3 size: 16 residues. Written as DNA, the CDR3 is TGTGCCAGCAGTTACCCGGGACGAGGAGTCTACAATGAGCAGTTCTTC. Its translation is CASSYPGRGVYNEQFF.

This chain uses TRBV28 with TRBJ1-2; 7 positions match TRBD1. The V gene's germline CDR1 is MDHEN and CDR2 SYDVKM. The J segment lost 8 bases and the V segment lost 8 bases, leaving 11 bases of the junction unmatched. The CDR3 length is 13 residues. The CDR3: CASLTGRVGGYTF. The CDR3 DNA reads as TGTGCCAGCCTGACAGGGAGGGTCGGAGGCTACACCTTC.

The chain combines TRBV19 with TRBJ1-1, with no clear D. CDR1 and CDR2 (germline): LNHDA, SQIVND (reference sequence). The V and J ends lost 4 bases and 1 base respectively, with 7 bases between them. The CDR3 spans 13 residues. Here the CDR3 reads CASSTDANTEAFF. The CDR3 coding sequence is TGTGCCAGTAGTACTGACGCGAACACTGAAGCTTTCTTT.

The chain recombines TRBV5-1 with TRBJ1-3; D uncertain. This CDR3 contains 13 residues. In germline, CDR1 is SGHRS, CDR2 YFSETQ. Between the trimmed V and J ends, which lost 6 bases and 1 base, there was a span of 8 bases. The CDR3 sequence: CASTPGSGNTIYF. In DNA, the CDR3 is TGCGCCAGCACTCCCGGTTCTGGAAACACCATATATTTT.

This clone was counted between two and nine times. The chain combines TRBV4-3 with TRBJ1-1; D unclear. The CDR3 totals 15 residues. V was clipped by 4 bases and J by 1 base, with 13 bases between them. CDR1 LGHNA and CDR2 YSLEER come from the germline V gene. The CDR3 nucleotides are TGCGCCAGCAGCCCGACAACTTTTGGGAACACTGAAGCTTTCTTT. Amino acid sequence: CASSPTTFGNTEAFF.

This chain connects TRBV27 to TRBJ1-1, with a weak D call TRBD1 (6 bases). V shed 5 bases and J shed 7 bases, with 11 bases lying between them. The CDR3 is 12 residues long. The germline V gene has CDR1 MNHEY and CDR2 SMNVEV (reference sequence). The CDR3 nucleotides read TGTGCCAGCAGTCCACAAGGGGGTGAAGCTTTCTTT. The encoded protein is CASSPQGGEAFF.

The chain uses TRBV29-1 and TRBJ1-2; maybe TRBD1 (6 bases). The length of the CDR3 is 14 residues. The germline gives CDR1 SQVTM, CDR2 ANQGSEA. Trimming took 1 base from V and 3 from J, leaving 12 bases between them. CDR3 protein: CSVEGRGQDYGYTF. DNA for the CDR3: TGCAGCGTTGAAGGCAGGGGCCAGGACTATGGCTACACCTTC.

This rearrangement joins TRBV10-3 to TRBJ2-1; the D is unclear. CDR1 ENHRY and CDR2 SYGVKD come from the germline V gene. The CDR3 contains 12 residues. Between the trimmed V and J ends, which lost 5 bases and 4 bases, there was a span of 6 bases. CDR3 bases: TGTGCCATCAGTCGCTCATACAATGAGCAGTTCTTC. It encodes CAISRSYNEQFF.

V and J are TRBV25-1 and TRBJ2-3; D gene uncertain. This CDR3 is built from 15 residues. The germline V gene has CDR1 MGHDK and CDR2 SYGVNS. The germline V and J ends were trimmed by 2 bases and 6 bases, with 15 bases remaining between them. Written as DNA, the CDR3 is TGTGCCAGCAGTGAACAAACGGACCCGGCCGATACGCAGTATTTT. Amino acid sequence: CASSEQTDPADTQYF. Filled out from reference TRBV25-1 and TRBJ2-3, the complete variable domain reads EADIYQTPRYLVIGTGKKITLECSQTMGHDKMYWYQQDPGMELHLIHYSYGVNSTEKGDLSSESTVSRIRTEHFPLTLESARPSHTSQYLCASSEQTDPADTQYFGPGTRLTVL.

A remark on this clone: This sample also contains other DNA sequences that code for the same CDR3. The V gene is TRBV19, the J gene TRBJ1-1, with a tentative D call TRBD1 (6 bases). There are 14 residues in the CDR3. CDR1 is LNHDA, CDR2 SQIVND, per germline (reference sequence). Trimming shortened V by 5 bases and J by 1 base, and 11 bases separated the two germline ends. The CDR3 protein is CASSVLQGNTEAFF. CDR3 nucleotides: TGTGCCAGTAGTGTCCTACAGGGGAACACTGAAGCTTTCTTT.

The chain employs TRBV9 and TRBJ1-2, with 8 bases matching TRBD1. After removal of 0 bases from V and 4 bases from J, the junction contained 8 bases not matched to a gene. The CDR3 length is 16 residues. Germline V CDR1 and CDR2: SGDLS, YYNGEE. CDR3 DNA: TGTGCCAGCAGCGTAGGGGGACAGGCTCCGAGCTATGGCTACACCTTC. Protein product: CASSVGGQAPSYGYTF.

J is TRBJ1-3 and V is TRBV7-2, with D perhaps matching TRBD1 (5 bases). CDR3 length: 17 amino acids. V lost 1 base to trimming and J lost 0 bases, with 13 bases between them. Germline V lookup: CDR1 SGHTA, CDR2 FQGNSA. CDR3 in DNA: TGTGCCAGCAGCTTAGTGGGAACAGGACTCTCTGGAAACACCATATATTTT. Residues: CASSLVGTGLSGNTIYF.

V gene TRBV9 combines with J gene TRBJ2-5; D may correspond to TRBD1 or TRBD2 (7 bases each). The V end was cut by 4 bases, the J end by 4 bases, with 23 bases between. Germline CDR1 is SGDLS and CDR2 is YYNGEE. The CDR3 is made up of 17 amino acids. CDR3 region: CASSQHLRGGLGETQYF. The DNA of the CDR3 is TGTGCCAGCAGCCAGCACCTCAGGGGGGGCTTAGGAGAGACCCAGTACTTC. The full variable domain, completed using reference TRBV9 and TRBJ2-5, is DSGVTQTPKHLITATGQRVTLRCSPRSGDLSVYWYQQSLDQGLQFLIQYYNGEERAKGNILERFSAQQFPDLHSELNLSSLELGDSALYFCASSQHLRGGLGETQYFGPGTRLLVL.

The rearrangement links TRBV28 to TRBJ2-4; no firm D call. The CDR3 sequence is 11 residues long. The ends were cut back, 7 bases at V and 4 bases at J, with 5 bases in the middle. Germline values: CDR1 MDHEN, CDR2 SYDVKM. The CDR3, as DNA: TGTGCCAGCACCCCAAAAAACATTCAGTACTTC. Its translation is CASTPKNIQYF.

The chain joins TRBV9 to TRBJ2-7; the D call may be TRBD1 or TRBD2 (5 bases each). The V end lost 4 bases, the J end lost 10 bases, and 15 bases lay between the germline ends. The CDR3 runs to 12 residues. The germline V gene encodes CDR1 SGDLS and CDR2 YYNGEE. The CDR3 spells CASSTEYGAQYF. CDR3 in DNA: TGTGCCAGCAGCACCGAGTACGGGGCACAGTACTTC.

The V gene is TRBV5-1, the J gene TRBJ2-3; D ambiguous. The CDR3 totals 13 residues. Germline V gives CDR1 SGHRS, CDR2 YFSETQ. Between the trimmed V and J ends, which lost 1 base and 2 bases, there was a span of 5 bases. The CDR3 DNA sequence: TGCGCCAGCAGCTTGACCAACACAGATACGCAGTATTTT. Its protein is CASSLTNTDTQYF.

The J gene is TRBJ2-7, the V gene TRBV2; D is unclear. V gave up 0 bases and J gave up 3 bases, with 6 bases separating them. Germline V gene data show CDR1 as SNHLY and CDR2 as FYNNEI. This CDR3 has 13 amino acids. The CDR3 DNA is TGTGCCAGCAGTGAAGCGGGTCGCTACGAGCAGTACTTC. This encodes CASSEAGRYEQYF. Full variable domain (missing parts from reference TRBV2 and TRBJ2-7): EPEVTQTPSHQVTQMGQEVILRCVPISNHLYFYWYRQILGQKVEFLVSFYNNEISEKSEIFDDQFSVERPDGSNFTLKIRSTKLEDSAMYFCASSEAGRYEQYFGPGTRLTVT.

The chain links TRBV5-4 to TRBJ1-4, with a tentative D call TRBD1 (5 bases). Trimming took 4 bases from V and 6 from J, leaving 13 bases between them. The CDR3 has 14 residues. CDR1 and CDR2 (germline): SGHNT, YYREEE (reference sequence). The CDR3 nucleotides read TGTGCCAGCAGCGGCGGGGGGAGGGATGAAAAACTGTTTTTT. Translating it yields CASSGGGRDEKLFF.

This clone appeared once. This sequence joins TRBV30 and TRBJ2-7, with 7 nucleotides matching TRBD1. Germline V gene data show CDR1 as GTSNPN and CDR2 as SVGIG (reference sequence). The length of the CDR3 is 12 residues. Unmatched junction bases numbered 3, after V lost 7 bases and J lost 0 bases. The chain's CDR3 is CASDRNSYEQYF. CDR3 DNA: TGTGCCTCGGACAGGAACTCCTACGAGCAGTACTTC. Using reference TRBV30 and TRBJ2-7 for the parts outside the CDR3, the full variable domain is SQTIHQWPATLVQPVGSPLSLECTVEGTSNPNLYWYRQAAGRGLQLLFYSVGIGQISSEVPQNLSASRPQDRQFILSSKKLLLSDSGFYLCASDRNSYEQYFGPGTRLTVT.

The chain recombines TRBV6-1 with TRBJ1-2; D not certain. Trimming left V 1 base short and J 2 bases short, with 11 bases between. This CDR3 spans 15 amino acids. The V gene's germline CDR1 is MNHNS and CDR2 SASEGT. CDR3 in DNA: TGTGCCAGCAGTGAAGTCGTCGGGATCAACTATGGCTACACCTTC. Its protein product is CASSEVVGINYGYTF.

V usage is TRBV27 and J usage is TRBJ2-7; 7 bases line up with TRBD1. The CDR3 is 13 amino acids. V lost 3 bases and J lost 3; bases outside the gene matches: 2. Germline V gene lookup returns CDR1 MNHEY and CDR2 SMNVEV (reference sequence). The CDR3 DNA is TGTGCCAGCAGTTTGACAGGGTACTACGAGCAGTACTTC. It codes for CASSLTGYYEQYF.

The chain employs TRBV7-2 and TRBJ1-2; tentative D call: TRBD1 (5 bases). Germline lookup yields CDR1 SGHTA and CDR2 FQGNSA. V gave up 9 bases and J gave up 0 bases, with 17 bases separating them. This CDR3 has 15 amino acids. The CDR3 nucleotides read TGTGCCAGACCAAACCGGGACGGATCTAACTATGGCTACACCTTC. It encodes CARPNRDGSNYGYTF.

The chain has TRBV10-3 and TRBJ2-3; the match to TRBD1 covers 7 bases. This CDR3 has 14 residues. In germline, CDR1 is ENHRY, CDR2 SYGVKD. V trimming: 6 bases; J trimming: 3 bases; junction bases outside the gene matches: 6. The CDR3 sequence: CAISSGQVTDTQYF. DNA for the CDR3: TGTGCCATCAGCTCTGGACAGGTTACAGATACGCAGTATTTT.

The chain carries TRBV6-1 and TRBJ1-4, with D hard to call. The V end was cut by 1 base, the J end by 8 bases, with 8 bases between. Germline V gives CDR1 MNHNS, CDR2 SASEGT. CDR3 length equals 13 residues. The CDR3 nucleotides are TGTGCCAGCAGTGAAGTTAACCGGGAAAAACTGTTTTTT. Its translation: CASSEVNREKLFF.

The V and J genes are TRBV6-5 and TRBJ1-4; weak D call: TRBD1 (5 bases). The CDR3 consists of 15 residues. Germline lookup yields CDR1 MNHEY and CDR2 SVGAGI. Deletions cut 2 bases from V and 6 bases from J, with 13 bases between. The CDR3 sequence is CASSYRGGEDEKLFF. For the CDR3, the DNA is TGTGCCAGCAGTTACAGGGGCGGGGAGGATGAAAAACTGTTTTTT.

The V and J genes are TRBV15 and TRBJ1-5, with unresolved D. Germline V CDR1 and CDR2: LNHNV, YYDKDF (reference sequence). Trimming took 0 bases from V and 9 from J, leaving 6 bases between them. The CDR3 contains 12 residues. CDR3 protein: CATSRDQRPQHF. CDR3 coding DNA: TGTGCCACCAGCAGAGATCAGAGGCCCCAGCATTTT.

The chain links TRBV12-2 to TRBJ2-5; TRBD2 is the table's D call and was not checked against the DNA. TRBV12-2 represents a pseudogene. The CDR3 is 13 amino acids. For the CDR3, the DNA is TGTGCAAGTCGCCTATCGGGGCAAGAGACCCAGTACTTC. Protein: CASRLSGQETQYF.

In its sample, this clone was seen once. This chain connects TRBV7-8 to TRBJ1-5, with D possibly TRBD1 on 6 matching bases. This CDR3 has 15 residues. CDR1 and CDR2 (germline): SGHVS, FQNEAQ. Trimming cost V 0 bases and J 5 bases, with 11 bases left between them. Here the CDR3 DNA reads TGTGCCAGCAGCTTAGCGGACAGTCCACATCAGCCCCAGCATTTT. This translates into CASSLADSPHQPQHF.

In its sample, this clone was seen once. The rearrangement uses TRBV29-1 and TRBJ1-2; D gene uncertain. The CDR3 sequence is 13 residues long. Germline V lookup: CDR1 SQVTM, CDR2 ANQGSEA. Trimming removed 6 bases at V and 8 bases at J, with 19 bases between. In DNA, the CDR3 is TGCAGCGTCGAACCGAAGGAAGGGATCGGCTACACCTTC. Amino acid sequence: CSVEPKEGIGYTF.

V usage is TRBV7-2 and J usage is TRBJ2-7, with D perhaps TRBD1 or TRBD2 (5 bases each). Germline V lookup: CDR1 SGHTA, CDR2 FQGNSA. V lost 5 bases, J lost 3 bases, and 17 bases lay in between. The CDR3 spans 15 residues. The CDR3, as DNA: TGTGCCAGCAGCCCGGGAAAGGGGTCGTACTACGAGCAGTACTTC. It codes for CASSPGKGSYYEQYF.

The rearrangement joins TRBV7-8 to TRBJ2-7; TRBD1 matches 7 bases. With 1 base clipped from V and 2 bases from J, the junction kept 5 bases outside the gene matches. CDR3 size: 15 residues. The germline CDR1 and CDR2 sequences are SGHVS and FQNEAQ. DNA of the CDR3: TGTGCCAGCAGCTTAGACAGCAGGGGGACCTACGAGCAGTACTTC. Translated, it gives CASSLDSRGTYEQYF.

DNA of the CDR3: TGTGCCTGGAGTGGTTATAGCAATCAGCCCCAGCATTTT. This gives the protein CAWSGYSNQPQHF. The chain employs TRBV30 and TRBJ1-5, with D unclear. Trimming removed 1 base from V and 0 bases from J, with 4 bases in between. The CDR3 length is 13 residues. Germline values: CDR1 GTSNPN, CDR2 SVGIG (reference sequence).